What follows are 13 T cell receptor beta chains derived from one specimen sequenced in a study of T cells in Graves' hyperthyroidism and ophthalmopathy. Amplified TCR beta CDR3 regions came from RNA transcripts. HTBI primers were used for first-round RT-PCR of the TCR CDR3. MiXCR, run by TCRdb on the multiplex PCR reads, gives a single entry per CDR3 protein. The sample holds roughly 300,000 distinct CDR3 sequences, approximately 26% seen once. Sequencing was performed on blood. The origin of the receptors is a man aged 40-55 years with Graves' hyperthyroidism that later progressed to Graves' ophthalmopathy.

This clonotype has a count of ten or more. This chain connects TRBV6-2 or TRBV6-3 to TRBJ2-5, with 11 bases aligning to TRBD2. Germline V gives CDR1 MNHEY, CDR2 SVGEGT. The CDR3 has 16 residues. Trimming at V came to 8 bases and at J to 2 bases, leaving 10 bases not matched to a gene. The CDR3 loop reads CASRSLGLAAQETQYF. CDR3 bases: TGTGCCAGCCGATCTTTGGGACTAGCGGCTCAAGAGACCCAGTACTTC.

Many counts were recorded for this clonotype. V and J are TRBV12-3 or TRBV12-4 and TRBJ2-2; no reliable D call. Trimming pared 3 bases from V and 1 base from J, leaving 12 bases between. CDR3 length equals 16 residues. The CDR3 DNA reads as TGTGCCAGCAGTTTTTACTCCAAGCTGAACACCGGGGAGCTGTTTTTT. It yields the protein CASSFYSKLNTGELFF.

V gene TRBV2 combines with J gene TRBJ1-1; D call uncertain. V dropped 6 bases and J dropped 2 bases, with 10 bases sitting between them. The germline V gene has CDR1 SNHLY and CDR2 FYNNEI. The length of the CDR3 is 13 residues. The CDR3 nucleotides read TGTGCCAGCAGGGCCCCAGCCAACACTGAAGCTTTCTTT. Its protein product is CASRAPANTEAFF.

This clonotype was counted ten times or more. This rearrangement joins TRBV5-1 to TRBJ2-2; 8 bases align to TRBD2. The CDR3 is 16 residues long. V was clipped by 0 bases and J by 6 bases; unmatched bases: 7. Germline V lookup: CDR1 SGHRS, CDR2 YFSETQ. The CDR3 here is CASSLVGTRASGELFF. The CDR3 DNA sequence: TGCGCCAGCAGCTTGGTCGGGACTAGGGCATCCGGGGAGCTGTTTTTT.

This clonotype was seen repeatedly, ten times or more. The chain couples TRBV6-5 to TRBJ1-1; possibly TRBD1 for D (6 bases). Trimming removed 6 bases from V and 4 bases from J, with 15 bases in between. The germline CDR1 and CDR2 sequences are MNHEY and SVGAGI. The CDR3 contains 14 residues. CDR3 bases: TGTGCCAGCAGATCTCGAGGGGGTAGCACTGAAGCTTTCTTT. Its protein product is CASRSRGGSTEAFF.

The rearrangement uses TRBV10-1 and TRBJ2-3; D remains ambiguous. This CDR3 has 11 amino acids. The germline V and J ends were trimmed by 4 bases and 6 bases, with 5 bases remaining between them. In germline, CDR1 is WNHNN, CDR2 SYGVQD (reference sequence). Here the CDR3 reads CASSAKDTQYF. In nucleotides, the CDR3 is TGCGCCAGCAGTGCGAAGGATACGCAGTATTTT.

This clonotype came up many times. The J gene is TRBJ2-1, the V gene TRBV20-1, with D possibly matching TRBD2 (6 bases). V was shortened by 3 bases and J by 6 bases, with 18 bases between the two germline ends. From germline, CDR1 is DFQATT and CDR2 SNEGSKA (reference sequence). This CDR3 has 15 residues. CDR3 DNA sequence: TGCAGTGCTAGGCGCGTTAGCGGAACCTTCAATGAGCAGTTCTTC. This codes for CSARRVSGTFNEQFF.

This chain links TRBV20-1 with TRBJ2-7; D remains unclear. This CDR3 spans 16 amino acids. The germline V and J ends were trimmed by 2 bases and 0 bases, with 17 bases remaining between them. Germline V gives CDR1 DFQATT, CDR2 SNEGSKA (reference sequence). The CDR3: CSARTLVGDLSYEQYF. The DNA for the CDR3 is TGCAGTGCTAGAACCCTAGTGGGCGATCTCTCCTACGAGCAGTACTTC.

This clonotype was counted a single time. In DNA, the CDR3 is TGTGCCAGCAGTTACCTAGGTTCGAGCTCCTACGAGCAGTACTTC. This sequence encodes CASSYLGSSSYEQYF. The chain carries TRBV6-2 or TRBV6-3 and TRBJ2-7, with no clear D. The CDR3 extends over 15 amino acids. Trimming cost V 2 bases and J 0 bases, with 11 bases left between them. Germline V gene lookup returns CDR1 MNHEY and CDR2 SVGEGT.

The CDR3: CASSSGTGGHEQYF. The CDR3, as DNA: TGTGCCAGCAGTTCCGGGACAGGGGGGCACGAGCAGTACTTC. This sequence joins TRBV27 and TRBJ2-7, with TRBD1 matching over 11 bases. V dropped 4 bases and J dropped 5; count of bases not matched to a gene: 4. CDR3 length: 14 residues. Germline loops: CDR1 MNHEY, CDR2 SMNVEV (reference sequence).

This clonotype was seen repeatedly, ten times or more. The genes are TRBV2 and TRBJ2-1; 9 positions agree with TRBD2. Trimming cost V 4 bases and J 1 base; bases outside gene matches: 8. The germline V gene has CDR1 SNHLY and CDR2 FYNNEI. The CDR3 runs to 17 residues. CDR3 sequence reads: CASSGLAETRSYNEQFF. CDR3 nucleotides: TGTGCCAGCAGTGGACTAGCGGAGACGCGTTCCTACAATGAGCAGTTCTTC.

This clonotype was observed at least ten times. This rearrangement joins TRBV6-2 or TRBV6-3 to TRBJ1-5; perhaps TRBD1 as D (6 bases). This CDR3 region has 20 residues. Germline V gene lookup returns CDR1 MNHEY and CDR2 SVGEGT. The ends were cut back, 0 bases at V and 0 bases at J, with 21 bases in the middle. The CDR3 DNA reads TGTGCCAGCAGTTACTCGAGGGGGGGGCAGACTAAATATAGCAATCAGCCCCAGCATTTT. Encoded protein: CASSYSRGGQTKYSNQPQHF.

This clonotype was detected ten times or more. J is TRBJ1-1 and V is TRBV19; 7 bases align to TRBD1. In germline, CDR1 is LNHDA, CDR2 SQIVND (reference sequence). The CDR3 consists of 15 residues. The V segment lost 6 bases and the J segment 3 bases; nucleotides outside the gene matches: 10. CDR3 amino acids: CASSLIQGWDTEAFF. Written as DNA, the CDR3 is TGTGCCAGTAGCCTTATACAGGGGTGGGACACTGAAGCTTTCTTT. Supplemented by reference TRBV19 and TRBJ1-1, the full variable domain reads DGGITQSPKYLFRKEGQNVTLSCEQNLNHDAMYWYRQDPGQGLRLIYYSQIVNDFQKGDIAEGYSVSREKKESFPLTVTSAQKNPTAFYLCASSLIQGWDTEAFFGQGTRLTVV.